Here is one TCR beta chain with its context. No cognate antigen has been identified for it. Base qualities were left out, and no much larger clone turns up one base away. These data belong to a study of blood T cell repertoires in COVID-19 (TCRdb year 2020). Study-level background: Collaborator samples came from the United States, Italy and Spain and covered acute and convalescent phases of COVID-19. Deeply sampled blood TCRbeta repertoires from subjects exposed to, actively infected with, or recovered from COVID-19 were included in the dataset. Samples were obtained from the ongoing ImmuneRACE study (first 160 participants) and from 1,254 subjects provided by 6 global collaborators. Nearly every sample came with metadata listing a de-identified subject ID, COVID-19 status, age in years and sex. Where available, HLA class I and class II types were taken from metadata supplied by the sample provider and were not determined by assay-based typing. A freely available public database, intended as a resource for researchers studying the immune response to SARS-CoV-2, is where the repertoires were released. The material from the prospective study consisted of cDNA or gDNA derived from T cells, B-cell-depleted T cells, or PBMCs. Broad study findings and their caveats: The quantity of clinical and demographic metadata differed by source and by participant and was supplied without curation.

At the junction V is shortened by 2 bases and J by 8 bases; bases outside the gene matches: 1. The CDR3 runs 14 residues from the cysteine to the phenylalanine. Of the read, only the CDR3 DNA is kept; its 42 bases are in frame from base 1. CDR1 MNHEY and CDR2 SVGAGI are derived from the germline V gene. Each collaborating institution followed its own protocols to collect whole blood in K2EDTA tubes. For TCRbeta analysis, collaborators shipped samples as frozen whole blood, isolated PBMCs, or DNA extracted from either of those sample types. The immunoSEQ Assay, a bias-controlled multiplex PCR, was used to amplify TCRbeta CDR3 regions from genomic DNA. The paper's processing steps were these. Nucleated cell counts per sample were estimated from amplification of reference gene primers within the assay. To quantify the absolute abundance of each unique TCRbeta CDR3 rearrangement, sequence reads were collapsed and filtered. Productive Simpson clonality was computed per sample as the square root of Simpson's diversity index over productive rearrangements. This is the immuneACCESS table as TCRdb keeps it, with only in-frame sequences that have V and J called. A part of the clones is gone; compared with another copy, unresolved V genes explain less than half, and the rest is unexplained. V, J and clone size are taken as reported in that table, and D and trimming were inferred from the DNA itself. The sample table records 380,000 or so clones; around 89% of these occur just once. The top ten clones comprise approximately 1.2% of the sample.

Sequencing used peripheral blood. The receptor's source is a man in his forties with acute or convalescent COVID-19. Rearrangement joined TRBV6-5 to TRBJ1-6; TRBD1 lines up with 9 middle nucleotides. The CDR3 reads CASSYRDRDSPLHF. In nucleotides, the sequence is TGTGCCAGCAGTTACCGGGACAGGGATTCACCCCTCCACTTT.